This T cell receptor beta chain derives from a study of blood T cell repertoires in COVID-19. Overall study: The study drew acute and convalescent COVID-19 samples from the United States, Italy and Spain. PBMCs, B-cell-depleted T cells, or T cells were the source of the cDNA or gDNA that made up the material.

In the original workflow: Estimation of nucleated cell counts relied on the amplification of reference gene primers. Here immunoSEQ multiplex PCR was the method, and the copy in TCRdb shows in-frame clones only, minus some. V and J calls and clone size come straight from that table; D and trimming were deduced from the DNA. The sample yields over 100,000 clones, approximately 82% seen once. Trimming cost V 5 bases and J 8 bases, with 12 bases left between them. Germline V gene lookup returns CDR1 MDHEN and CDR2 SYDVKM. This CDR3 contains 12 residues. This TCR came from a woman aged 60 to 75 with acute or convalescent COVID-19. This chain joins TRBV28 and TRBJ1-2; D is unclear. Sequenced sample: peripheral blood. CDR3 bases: TGTGCCAGCAGTCTCGTGCGTTGGGGCTACACCTTC. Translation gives CASSLVRWGYTF.